This entry lists 16 T cell receptor beta chains sequenced from one sample in a study of T cell changes during pregnancy in multiple sclerosis. The repertoire was sequenced with immunoSEQ multiplex PCR; TCRdb's copy has only in-frame clones and lacks some. Here the sample spans over 80,000 clones, 90% being singletons. Material: peripheral blood, obtained in the second trimester of pregnancy. These receptors were taken from a female donor in good health, enrolled as a control in a pregnancy study.

This chain links TRBV5-1 with TRBJ1-2, with TRBD1 matching 7 bases. Trimming at V came to 0 bases and at J to 8 bases, leaving 10 bases not matched to a gene. The CDR3 contains 15 residues. Germline CDR1 reads SGHRS; CDR2 reads YFSETQ. Written as DNA, the CDR3 is TGCGCCAGCAGCTTGGGACAGGGTGCCCTCGGGGGCTACACCTTC. Protein: CASSLGQGALGGYTF.

CDR3 sequence reads: CASSLLVGQVDEQYF. The DNA of the CDR3 is TGCGCCAGCAGCTTGCTCGTGGGGCAGGTCGACGAGCAGTACTTC. The chain joins TRBV5-1 to TRBJ2-7, with D maybe TRBD1 (5 bases). Trimming stripped 1 base from V and 5 bases from J, with 16 bases between. CDR1 SGHRS and CDR2 YFSETQ come from the germline V gene. This CDR3 spans 15 amino acids.

CDR3 protein: CASSYRTGGASGELFF. The CDR3 region has the DNA TGCGCCAGCAGTTATCGGACAGGGGGCGCGTCCGGGGAGCTGTTTTTT. V usage is TRBV5-1 and J usage is TRBJ2-2; 11 positions match TRBD1. Germline V CDR1 and CDR2: SGHRS, YFSETQ. The junction had 9 bases not matched to a gene; V was cut back by 5 bases and J by 6 bases. This CDR3 comprises 16 residues.

A single count supports this clone. The genes are TRBV7-9 and TRBJ1-1, with D tentatively TRBD1 (5 bases). Trimming stripped 5 bases from V and 2 bases from J, with 9 bases between. CDR3 length equals 13 residues. Germline CDR1 reads SEHNR; CDR2 reads FQNEAQ (reference sequence). In DNA form, the CDR3 reads TGTGCCAGCAGCACTGACAGTAACACTGAAGCTTTCTTT. Encoded protein: CASSTDSNTEAFF.

The count of this clone is one. This chain connects TRBV28 to TRBJ1-4; TRBD1 matches at 10 bases. This CDR3 is 15 amino acids long. Germline lookup yields CDR1 MDHEN and CDR2 SYDVKM. V lost 5 bases to trimming and J lost 10 bases; unmatched junction nucleotides: 10. The CDR3 here is CASSLAGTGARKLFF. The DNA for the CDR3 is TGTGCCAGCAGTCTGGCCGGGACAGGGGCCAGAAAACTGTTTTTT.

The chain uses TRBV27 and TRBJ1-2; possibly TRBD1 for D (5 bases). V gave up 3 bases and J gave up 4 bases, with 15 bases separating them. The CDR3 sequence is 15 residues long. Germline V CDR1 and CDR2: MNHEY, SMNVEV (reference sequence). This CDR3 reads CASSFYPDRGYGYTF. The CDR3, as DNA: TGTGCCAGCAGTTTCTACCCCGACAGAGGCTATGGCTACACCTTC.

The chain employs TRBV5-6 and TRBJ2-5; 9 nucleotides line up with TRBD1. Germline CDR1 reads SGHDT; CDR2 reads YYEEEE. Germline trimming cut 3 bases from V and 5 bases from J; bases unmatched to any gene: 8. There are 15 residues in the CDR3. The CDR3 loop reads CASSWARTGAETQYF. Written as DNA, the CDR3 is TGTGCCAGCAGCTGGGCGAGGACAGGGGCGGAGACCCAGTACTTC.

This chain joins TRBV23-1 and TRBJ2-7, with TRBD1 as a possible D gene (5 bases). TRBV23-1 is labeled an ORF, and its function is uncertain. CDR3 length: 16 residues. Trimming took off 0 bases at V and 7 bases at J, with 19 bases between the two ends. DNA for the CDR3: TGCGCCAGCAGTCAATCATATACAGGCCTGGGTCGGGAGCAGTACTTC. Encoded protein: CASSQSYTGLGREQYF.

The table lists this clone with a count of one. V usage is TRBV7-8 and J usage is TRBJ1-2; TRBD1 matches at 7 bases. The length of the CDR3 is 17 residues. V trimming: 2 bases; J trimming: 3 bases; junction bases outside the gene matches: 12. Germline CDR1 reads SGHVS; CDR2 reads FQNEAQ. CDR3 region: CASSLKGWDSWYYGYTF. The CDR3 DNA reads TGTGCCAGCAGCTTAAAGGGATGGGACAGCTGGTACTATGGCTACACCTTC.

The V and J genes are TRBV14 and TRBJ1-1; D perhaps matches TRBD1 (5 bases). V gave up 4 bases and J gave up 4 bases, with 16 bases separating them. This CDR3 contains 15 residues. Germline values: CDR1 SGHDN, CDR2 FVKESK. CDR3 nucleotides: TGTGCCAGCAGCCCTCTCGGGGGGTATGGCACTGAAGCTTTCTTT. This encodes CASSPLGGYGTEAFF.

V usage is TRBV5-4 and J usage is TRBJ2-7; no clear D. This CDR3 has 11 residues. Trimming took 3 bases from V and 7 from J, leaving 8 bases between them. Germline V gene data show CDR1 as SGHNT and CDR2 as YYREEE (reference sequence). Here the CDR3 reads CASSSNLEQYF. DNA of the CDR3: TGTGCCAGCAGCTCCAACTTGGAGCAGTACTTC.

In this sample, this clone turned up once. CDR3 in DNA: TGTGCCAGCAGTACCGACAGCATCTCTGGAAACACCATATATTTT. Its translation is CASSTDSISGNTIYF. This chain connects TRBV6-1 to TRBJ1-3; tentative D call: TRBD1 (5 bases). The CDR3 is 15 residues long. CDR1 and CDR2 from the germline V gene are MNHNS and SASEGT. V was pared by 5 bases and J by 0 bases, with 11 bases between.

The chain recombines TRBV21-1 with TRBJ2-7; the table assigns TRBD1, which was not confirmed against the DNA. TRBV21-1 is designated a pseudogene. This CDR3 comprises 15 residues. The CDR3 region is CASSKKAGWDYEQYF. CDR3 in DNA: TGTGCCAGCAGCAAAAAGGCAGGGTGGGACTACGAGCAGTACTTC.

V usage is TRBV5-1 and J usage is TRBJ2-5, with a possible D match to TRBD1 (7 bases). V was cut by 5 bases and J by 5 bases, with 10 bases left in between. This CDR3 is 12 amino acids long. Germline values: CDR1 SGHRS, CDR2 YFSETQ. The CDR3 is CASRPGGETQYF. CDR3 in DNA: TGCGCCAGCAGGCCAGGGGGGGAGACCCAGTACTTC.

The chain links TRBV19 to TRBJ1-6, with D hard to call. Between the trimmed V and J ends, which lost 9 bases and 5 bases, there was a span of 14 bases. The CDR3 is made up of 14 amino acids. The germline gives CDR1 LNHDA, CDR2 SQIVND (reference sequence). For the CDR3, the DNA is TGTGCCAGCACTCCCCCGGAGGATAATTCACCCCTCCACTTT. It yields the protein CASTPPEDNSPLHF. Filled out from reference TRBV19 and TRBJ1-6, the complete variable domain reads DGGITQSPKYLFRKEGQNVTLSCEQNLNHDAMYWYRQDPGQGLRLIYYSQIVNDFQKGDIAEGYSVSREKKESFPLTVTSAQKNPTAFYLCASTPPEDNSPLHFGNGTRLTVT.

The CDR3 protein is CASSQDWGRFYEQYF. CDR3 DNA: TGCGCCAGCAGCCAAGATTGGGGCCGATTCTACGAGCAGTACTTC. The chain employs TRBV4-3 and TRBJ2-7, with a weak D call TRBD1 (5 bases). CDR1 is LGHNA, CDR2 YSLEER, per germline. This CDR3 is 15 amino acids long. Deletions cut 0 bases from V and 3 bases from J, with 12 bases between.